These 8 T cell receptor beta chains were sequenced from one sample in a study of identical twins. TCRdb analysed the 5' RACE reads with MiXCR anew, one entry per CDR3 protein. The table lists 420,000 or so distinct CDR3 sequences, approximately 17% of them singletons. Sequencing was performed on naive T cells sorted from blood. The receptors here all came from a middle-aged man in good health.

This chain connects TRBV28 to TRBJ2-7, with unresolved D. From germline, CDR1 is MDHEN and CDR2 SYDVKM. The CDR3 spans 13 residues. V was trimmed by 6 bases and J by 0 bases, leaving 9 bases between them. The CDR3 region has the DNA TGTGCCAGCAGGAGGACGGCCTCCTACGAGCAGTACTTC. Protein: CASRRTASYEQYF.

The gene calls are TRBV6-5 and TRBJ1-1, with D perhaps TRBD1 (5 bases). The germline CDR1 and CDR2 sequences are MNHEY and SVGAGI. This CDR3 is 15 amino acids long. V lost 2 bases and J 0 bases, leaving 10 bases between the germline ends. DNA of the CDR3: TGTGCCAGCAGTTACGGAGTGGGGGTGAACACTGAAGCTTTCTTT. Protein: CASSYGVGVNTEAFF.

In its sample, this clonotype was seen a few times. The chain couples TRBV4-3 to TRBJ2-7; D is uncertain. From germline, CDR1 is LGHNA and CDR2 YSLEER. The germline V and J ends were trimmed by 2 bases and 4 bases, with 9 bases remaining between them. This CDR3 comprises 13 residues. Here the CDR3 reads CASSQIPGYEQYF. In nucleotides, the CDR3 is TGCGCCAGCAGCCAAATCCCGGGTTACGAGCAGTACTTC.

This clonotype was observed a handful of times. V is TRBV6-1 and J is TRBJ1-5; D remains ambiguous. The CDR3 sequence is 14 residues long. Germline V gene sequence: CDR1 MNHNS, CDR2 SASEGT. The V and J ends lost 6 bases and 1 base respectively, with 10 bases between them. The CDR3 protein is CASSRLGSNQPQHF. The CDR3 DNA reads TGTGCCAGCAGCAGACTGGGAAGCAATCAGCCCCAGCATTTT.

This clonotype has only a few counts. The V call is TRBV13, the J call TRBJ2-7; D could derive from TRBD1 or TRBD2 (5 bases each). The CDR3 is 15 amino acids. From germline, CDR1 is PRHDT and CDR2 FYEKMQ (reference sequence). The V end lost 3 bases, the J end lost 1 base, and 13 bases lay between the germline ends. DNA for the CDR3: TGTGCCAGCAGCTTGAATGAGGGGTCTTCCTACGAGCAGTACTTC. Residues: CASSLNEGSSYEQYF. Full variable domain (remainder filled in from reference TRBV13 and TRBJ2-7): AAGVIQSPRHLIKEKRETATLKCYPIPRHDTVYWYQQGPGQDPQFLISFYEKMQSDKGSIPDRFSAQQFSDYHSELNMSSLELGDSALYFCASSLNEGSSYEQYFGPGTRLTVT.

This clonotype was counted many times. The chain carries TRBV7-8 and TRBJ2-3; D is undetermined. In germline, CDR1 is SGHVS, CDR2 FQNEAQ. This CDR3 has 13 residues. V was trimmed by 10 bases and J by 0 bases, leaving 11 bases between them. CDR3 residues: CATLEGSTDTQYF. The CDR3, as DNA: TGTGCCACCTTGGAAGGCAGCACAGATACGCAGTATTTT.

The chain carries TRBV27 and TRBJ1-2; 7 nucleotides align to TRBD1. The CDR3 totals 13 residues. Germline V gene lookup returns CDR1 MNHEY and CDR2 SMNVEV (reference sequence). Trimming took 5 bases from V and 7 from J; bases not matched to a gene: 7. The CDR3 protein is CASSGQGGTGYTF. For the CDR3, the DNA is TGTGCCAGCAGTGGGCAGGGGGGGACTGGCTACACCTTC.

This clonotype was found a few times. The rearrangement joins TRBV6-1 to TRBJ2-7; TRBD2 matches at 10 bases. CDR1 MNHNS and CDR2 SASEGT come from the germline V gene. The length of the CDR3 is 14 residues. The J segment lost 5 bases and the V segment lost 7 bases, leaving 8 bases of the junction unmatched. The CDR3 loop reads CASTERGGLNEQYF. DNA for the CDR3: TGTGCCAGCACAGAGCGGGGGGGCCTGAACGAGCAGTACTTC.